This T cell receptor (beta chain) was sequenced during a study of shared clonotypes between healthy human individuals. As concerns this clone: Its antigen is not identified.

Sorted-subset replicate PCRs used 200 ng DNA, some 33,000 T cell genomes. Measured with immunoSEQ multiplex PCR; TCRdb has only the in-frame clones, and not every one. The sample lists some 1 million clones; about 76% were seen once. Study results and caveats: It was observed that 5% to 6% of naive CD4 clonotypes were shared across a handful of donors. Researchers found naive subsets generally carried larger estimated richness than memory subsets.

Trimming left V 6 bases short and J 12 bases short, with 15 bases between. This CDR3 is built from 12 residues. The germline V gene has CDR1 SGHNT and CDR2 YENEEA. The V gene is TRBV11-3, the J gene TRBJ2-1, with D possibly being TRBD1 or TRBD2 (6 bases each). The TCR sequence derives from a man aged 18 to 29 in good health. The sequenced material came from memory CD4+ T cells sorted from blood. Stated subset: CD45RA-negative fraction. CDR3 nucleotides: TGTGCCAGCAGTTCCATTTCGGGGGCGCAGTTCTTC. Amino acid sequence: CASSSISGAQFF.